This T cell receptor (beta chain) was found in a study of blood T cell repertoires in COVID-19. Study-level background: Samples taken during acute and convalescent COVID-19 were collected in the United States, Italy and Spain. In each case, the material was cDNA or gDNA derived from T cells, B-cell-depleted T cells, or PBMCs.

Original methodology: Estimated nucleated cell counts came from reference gene primer amplification. Sequenced by immunoSEQ multiplex PCR; TCRdb stores in-frame clones only, minus some. That table supplies the V and J calls and clone size; D and trimming were determined from the DNA. The sample yields over 110,000 clones, more than 75% seen once. Looked up from germline, CDR1 is SGHDT and CDR2 is YYEEEE. This CDR3 is 15 amino acids long. V lost 0 bases and J 4 bases, leaving 8 bases between the germline ends. Sequencing used peripheral blood. The J gene is TRBJ1-6, the V gene TRBV5-6; D is undetermined. The receptor was derived from a man at least 80 years old with acute or convalescent COVID-19. CDR3 coding DNA: TGTGCCAGCAGCTTGGGGCAGGATTATAATTCACCCCTCCACTTT. Translating it yields CASSLGQDYNSPLHF.